These 22 T cell receptor beta chains originate from one sample sequenced in a study of cytomegalovirus exposure and HLA in healthy donors. 13 Jbeta primers and 60 Vbeta primers were used for the PCR. Sequenced by immunoSEQ multiplex PCR; TCRdb stores in-frame clones only, minus some. The table records roughly 31,000 clones, less than 70% of them present only once. The sample was PBMCs. All receptors derive from a male donor in good health and CMV-seropositive.

This clone was seen only a few times. This may stem from a read error, because a much larger clone lies one nucleotide away. The chain employs TRBV6-5 and TRBJ2-1; D uncertain. Germline CDR1 MNHEY, CDR2 SVGAGI. The CDR3 is made up of 15 amino acids. CDR3: CGSSYVETGYNEQFF. The CDR3 DNA follows: TGTGGCAGCAGTTACGTCGAGACTGGTTACAATGAGCAGTTCTTC.

The DNA for the CDR3 is TGCGCCAGCAGCTACCGGGACACGGGAAATGAAAAACTGTTTTTT. Amino acid sequence: CASSYRDTGNEKLFF. The V and J genes are TRBV5-1 and TRBJ1-4; perhaps TRBD1 as D (6 bases). This CDR3 region has 15 residues. V was clipped by 3 bases and J by 5 bases, with 14 bases between them. The germline CDR1 and CDR2 sequences are SGHRS and YFSETQ. Based on the CDR3 plus reference TRBV5-1 and TRBJ1-4, the full variable domain is KAGVTQTPRYLIKTRGQQVTLSCSPISGHRSVSWYQQTPGQGLQFLFEYFSETQRNKGNFPGRFSGRQFSNSRSEMNVSTLELGDSALYLCASSYRDTGNEKLFFGSGTQLSVL.

The chain employs TRBV15 and TRBJ2-1, with D perhaps TRBD1 (6 bases). Per the germline V gene, CDR1 is LNHNV and CDR2 is YYDKDF (reference sequence). Trimming left V 1 base short and J 0 bases short, with 13 bases between. This CDR3 region has 17 residues. The CDR3 is CATSRGDLGGSYNEQFF. The CDR3 DNA sequence: TGTGCCACCAGCAGAGGAGATCTAGGGGGCTCCTACAATGAGCAGTTCTTC.

V and J are TRBV5-1 and TRBJ2-7; 9 bases agree with TRBD2. The CDR3 has 16 residues. Germline loops: CDR1 SGHRS, CDR2 YFSETQ. V lost 4 bases, J lost 3 bases, and 11 bases stayed unmatched. CDR3: CASSPFAGGTIYEQYF. CDR3 nucleotide sequence: TGCGCCAGCAGCCCTTTTGCGGGGGGGACTATCTACGAGCAGTACTTC.

This clone has a handful of counts. The rearrangement joins TRBV6-1 to TRBJ1-4; D not resolved. The V gene lost 9 bases and the J gene lost 8 bases, with 13 bases spanning the gap. The CDR3 totals 12 residues. The germline CDR1 and CDR2 sequences are MNHNS and SASEGT. The CDR3 here is CASNSLGEKLFF. Written as DNA, the CDR3 is TGTGCCAGTAACTCGTTGGGCGAAAAACTGTTTTTT.

This chain uses TRBV19 with TRBJ1-5; weak D call: TRBD1 (5 bases). The germline CDR1 and CDR2 sequences are LNHDA and SQIVND (reference sequence). V was cut by 9 bases and J by 0 bases, with 6 bases left in between. This CDR3 has 12 amino acids. Here the CDR3 reads CASGGSNQPQHF. In DNA form, the CDR3 reads TGTGCCAGCGGGGGTAGCAATCAGCCCCAGCATTTT.

As to this clone: Relative to the germline gene, one junction end is altered; a read error may explain this. The rearrangement links TRBV7-7 to TRBJ2-1, with 7 nucleotides matching TRBD1. This CDR3 region has 13 residues. Germline assignment: CDR1 SSHAT and CDR2 FNYEAQ (reference sequence). The chain's CDR3 is CASSINQGDEQFF. Written as DNA, the CDR3 is TGTGCTAGCAGCATTAACCAGGGGGATGAGCAGTTCTTC.

This clone was observed a handful of times. V gene TRBV6-5 combines with J gene TRBJ1-1; D ambiguous. The CDR3 runs 13 residues. Trimming shortened V by 6 bases and J by 0 bases, and 8 bases separated the two germline ends. Germline V gene sequence: CDR1 MNHEY, CDR2 SVGAGI. The CDR3 DNA reads as TGTGCCAGCAGGCTAACAGTGAACACTGAAGCTTTCTTT. This encodes CASRLTVNTEAFF.

V gene TRBV5-6 combines with J gene TRBJ1-4, with no clear D. Between the trimmed V and J ends, which lost 4 bases and 0 bases, there was a span of 4 bases. The V gene's germline CDR1 is SGHDT and CDR2 YYEEEE. CDR3 size: 13 residues. DNA for the CDR3: TGTGCCAGCAGCCATGCAACTAATGAAAAACTGTTTTTT. It yields the protein CASSHATNEKLFF.

This clone was seen more than once but under ten times. CDR3 protein: CASSLRRGQETQYF. Here the CDR3 DNA reads TGTGCCAGCTCACTACGGAGGGGCCAAGAGACCCAGTACTTC. This sequence joins TRBV18 and TRBJ2-5; D is perhaps TRBD2 (6 bases). V was shortened by 4 bases and J by 1 base, with 10 bases between the two germline ends. The V gene's germline CDR1 is KGHSH and CDR2 LQKENI. The CDR3 length is 14 residues. The full variable domain, with the rest looked up from reference TRBV18 and TRBJ2-5, is NAGVMQNPRHLVRRRGQEARLRCSPMKGHSHVYWYRQLPEEGLKFMVYLQKENIIDESGMPKERFSAEFPKEGPSILRIQQVVRGDSAAYFCASSLRRGQETQYFGPGTRLLVL.

The chain carries TRBV7-3 and TRBJ2-7; 9 bases align to TRBD2. Germline CDR1 reads SGHTA; CDR2 reads FQGTGA. Losses at the gene ends were 5 bases for V and 7 bases for J; bases not matched to a gene: 12. The CDR3 covers 15 residues. The CDR3 DNA reads as TGTGCCAGCAGCCCCTCGGGCGGGAGGGAGGGAGAGCAGTACTTC. Protein: CASSPSGGREGEQYF.

The CDR3 loop reads CASRDWTENQPQHF. The CDR3 DNA is TGCGCCAGCAGGGATTGGACAGAGAATCAGCCCCAGCATTTT. This chain joins TRBV10-2 and TRBJ1-5; D might be TRBD1 (6 bases). The CDR3 loop spans 14 amino acids. V lost 6 bases and J 4 bases, leaving 13 bases between the germline ends. The V gene's germline CDR1 is WSHSY and CDR2 SAAADI.

J is TRBJ2-1 and V is TRBV4-1; TRBD2 agrees at 10 bases. Per germline, CDR1 MGHRA and CDR2 YSYEKL. There are 16 residues in the CDR3. V dropped 2 bases and J dropped 7; count of bases not matched to a gene: 8. The CDR3: CASSQIERGGRNEQFF. For the CDR3, the DNA is TGCGCCAGCAGCCAAATCGAGCGGGGGGGCCGTAATGAGCAGTTCTTC.

The chain employs TRBV5-1 and TRBJ1-4, with 7 bases matching TRBD1. The CDR3 loop spans 15 amino acids. The germline V gene encodes CDR1 SGHRS and CDR2 YFSETQ. V dropped 4 bases and J dropped 12; count of bases not matched to a gene: 15. The CDR3 region is CASSTSGGLKRELFF. The CDR3, as DNA: TGCGCCAGCAGCACCTCAGGGGGGCTAAAGCGGGAACTGTTTTTT.

The V call is TRBV4-1, the J call TRBJ2-6, with 7 bases lining up with TRBD1. Germline V lookup: CDR1 MGHRA, CDR2 YSYEKL. V shed 4 bases, J shed 1 base, and the junction held 7 bases outside the gene matches. This CDR3 is built from 17 residues. The CDR3 DNA reads TGCGCCAGCAGCCCAACAGGGGTGAGGTCTGGGGCCAACGTCCTGACTTTC. This translates into CASSPTGVRSGANVLTF.

CDR3: CASSVAPGGLNTEAFF. CDR3 nucleotides: TGTGCCAGCAGCGTAGCTCCAGGGGGACTGAACACTGAAGCTTTCTTT. The chain recombines TRBV9 with TRBJ1-1, with 7 positions matching TRBD1. The germline gives CDR1 SGDLS, CDR2 YYNGEE. This CDR3 contains 16 residues. With V trimmed by 0 bases and J by 0 bases, 5 bases remained unmatched.

The V call is TRBV6-5, the J call TRBJ1-2, with TRBD1 as a possible D gene (6 bases). The CDR3 has 15 amino acids. V was shortened by 2 bases and J by 5 bases, with 15 bases between the two germline ends. Germline loops: CDR1 MNHEY, CDR2 SVGAGI. In nucleotides, the CDR3 is TGTGCCAGCAGTTACGTTCGGACAGCTGATTATGGCTACACCTTC. It yields the protein CASSYVRTADYGYTF.

V is TRBV5-4 and J is TRBJ1-1; tentatively, D is TRBD1 (6 bases). Germline CDR1 and CDR2: SGHNT and YYREEE (reference sequence). This CDR3 region has 14 residues. V lost 3 bases and J 7 bases, leaving 16 bases between the germline ends. The CDR3, as DNA: TGTGCCAGCAGCTCCGGGACACGGACCTATGAAGCTTTCTTT. Translated, it gives CASSSGTRTYEAFF.

The rearrangement uses TRBV4-1 and TRBJ1-1; D is unresolved. V was trimmed by 0 bases and J by 1 base, leaving 6 bases between them. The germline CDR1 and CDR2 sequences are MGHRA and YSYEKL. The CDR3 runs to 14 residues. The CDR3 DNA sequence: TGCGCCAGCAGCCAAGATGGGAGGAACACTGAAGCTTTCTTT. It encodes CASSQDGRNTEAFF.

This clone has a handful of counts. V gene TRBV30 combines with J gene TRBJ2-3; a weak D match, TRBD2 (6 bases). This CDR3 comprises 15 residues. V lost 2 bases and J lost 4, with 16 bases in between. The germline gives CDR1 GTSNPN, CDR2 SVGIG (reference sequence). The CDR3 protein is CAWSSRRDPPDTQYF. CDR3 DNA sequence: TGTGCCTGGAGTTCGAGGCGGGATCCCCCAGATACGCAGTATTTT.

The CDR3 nucleotides read TGCAGCGTAGCAGGGACTGGGGCCAACGTCCTGACTTTC. Its protein is CSVAGTGANVLTF. The chain carries TRBV29-1 and TRBJ2-6, with D possibly matching TRBD1 (5 bases). Trimming shortened V by 6 bases and J by 2 bases, and 8 bases separated the two germline ends. Germline V gene sequence: CDR1 SQVTM, CDR2 ANQGSEA. CDR3 length equals 13 residues.

Sample share makes this clone medium-sized (0.01 to 0.1%). The J gene is TRBJ1-4, the V gene TRBV5-4, with a weak D call TRBD1 (5 bases). Germline CDR1 SGHNT, CDR2 YYREEE (reference sequence). The CDR3 totals 15 residues. Trimming pared 4 bases from V and 4 bases from J, leaving 14 bases between. CDR3 nucleotides: TGTGCCAGCAGCGCGAATCGGGGGATTAATGAAAAACTGTTTTTT. Translated, it gives CASSANRGINEKLFF.